The 15 T cell receptor beta chains below all came from one sample that was sequenced in a study of blood T cell repertoires in COVID-19. The protocol was immunoSEQ multiplex PCR, while the TCRdb copy is restricted to in-frame clones and leaves out a portion. The data contain around 20,000 clones, 75% to 85% of them singletons. The sequencing sample was made of peripheral blood. The receptors were gathered from an older man with acute or convalescent COVID-19.

For this clone: A junction boundary mismatches the germline segment, possibly from a read error. Here the CDR3 DNA reads TGTGCCAACAGTTTATCCGGACAGGGGGCAAGTTCACCCCTCCACTTT. Translated, it gives CANSLSGQGASSPLHF. V and J are TRBV28 and TRBJ1-6; 11 bases fit TRBD1. Germline loops: CDR1 MDHEN, CDR2 SYDVKM. The CDR3 is made up of 16 amino acids.

The chain couples TRBV5-1 to TRBJ1-5; 7 nucleotides agree with TRBD1. The CDR3 runs to 14 residues. Germline CDR1 is SGHRS and CDR2 is YFSETQ. The junction had 5 bases not matched to a gene; V was cut back by 3 bases and J by 5 bases. CDR3 in DNA: TGCGCCAGCAGCTGGACAGGAGGCGATCAGCCCCAGCATTTT. Amino acid sequence: CASSWTGGDQPQHF.

This chain joins TRBV6-5 and TRBJ1-1; D remains unclear. Trimming cost V 5 bases and J 3 bases, with 10 bases left between them. The CDR3 spans 13 residues. The germline V gene encodes CDR1 MNHEY and CDR2 SVGAGI. The CDR3 sequence is CASSPRGDTEAFF. DNA of the CDR3: TGTGCCAGCAGTCCCCGCGGAGACACTGAAGCTTTCTTT.

The chain joins TRBV25-1 to TRBJ2-5, with 9 bases identical to TRBD2. Germline-derived CDR1 and CDR2 are MGHDK and SYGVNS. There are 14 residues in the CDR3. Trimming cost V 4 bases and J 5 bases; bases outside gene matches: 5. DNA for the CDR3: TGTGCCAGCAGTGGAGCGGGGGGAAAGGAGACCCAGTACTTC. This gives the protein CASSGAGGKETQYF.

V is TRBV7-3 and J is TRBJ2-1; possibly TRBD1 for D (5 bases). Germline CDR1 reads SGHTA; CDR2 reads FQGTGA. CDR3 size: 13 residues. V shed 2 bases and J shed 9 bases, with 11 bases lying between them. The CDR3 coding sequence is TGTGCCAGCAGCTTATGGGAAAGGGGTGAGCAGTTCTTC. This translates into CASSLWERGEQFF.

The chain recombines TRBV5-6 with TRBJ1-2, with D unclear. Trimming left V 3 bases short and J 6 bases short, with 9 bases between. Per germline, CDR1 SGHDT and CDR2 YYEEEE. The CDR3 extends over 12 amino acids. The CDR3 spells CASSSPRDGYTF. In DNA form, the CDR3 reads TGTGCCAGCAGCTCTCCGAGGGATGGCTACACCTTC.

This clone was picked up one time. V is TRBV28 and J is TRBJ2-7, with TRBD1 as a possible D gene (6 bases). The CDR3 is 14 residues long. CDR1 and CDR2 from the germline V gene are MDHEN and SYDVKM. V lost 7 bases to trimming and J lost 1 base, with 14 bases between them. The DNA of the CDR3 is TGTGCCAGCACGTTTAAGGACAGTTCCTACGAGCAGTACTTC. Residues: CASTFKDSSYEQYF. Looking up the rest from reference TRBV28 and TRBJ2-7 gives the full variable domain: DVKVTQSSRYLVKRTGEKVFLECVQDMDHENMFWYRQDPGLGLRLIYFSYDVKMKEKGDIPEGYSVSREKKERFSLILESASTNQTSMYLCASTFKDSSYEQYFGPGTRLTVT.

This sequence joins TRBV6-1 and TRBJ2-7, with 7 bases that match TRBD2. Germline CDR1 and CDR2: MNHNS and SASEGT. This CDR3 contains 13 residues. The V segment lost 3 bases and the J segment 4 bases; nucleotides outside the gene matches: 3. The CDR3 DNA reads TGTGCCAGCAGTGAGTGGGGGGGATACGAGCAGTACTTC. Translating gives CASSEWGGYEQYF.

CDR3 protein: CASSADRATEKLFF. As DNA, the CDR3 is TGTGCCAGCAGCGCAGACAGGGCCACTGAAAAACTGTTTTTT. The V and J genes are TRBV7-2 and TRBJ1-4; 7 bases agree with TRBD1. Germline CDR1 SGHTA, CDR2 FQGNSA. This CDR3 is 14 amino acids long. Trimming removed 5 bases from V and 7 bases from J; junction bases left unmatched: 7.

The chain couples TRBV5-6 to TRBJ1-6; possibly TRBD1 for D (5 bases). V was clipped by 1 base and J by 7 bases, with 12 bases between them. The CDR3 consists of 15 residues. Germline values: CDR1 SGHDT, CDR2 YYEEEE. The CDR3 DNA reads as TGTGCCAGCAGCTTGCTAGGGGTCGGGAATTCACCCCTCCACTTT. This translates into CASSLLGVGNSPLHF.

This chain joins TRBV5-1 and TRBJ1-1; weak D call: TRBD1 (5 bases). The germline V gene has CDR1 SGHRS and CDR2 YFSETQ. Trimming removed 4 bases at V and 1 base at J, with 8 bases between. This CDR3 has 13 amino acids. The CDR3 here is CASSTGQNTEAFF. The CDR3 DNA is TGCGCCAGCAGCACAGGACAGAACACTGAAGCTTTCTTT.

The V and J genes are TRBV7-2 and TRBJ1-2, with 8 positions matching TRBD1. Germline V gives CDR1 SGHTA, CDR2 FQGNSA. This CDR3 is built from 16 residues. V shed 3 bases and J 4 bases; nucleotides not matched to a gene: 10. CDR3 bases: TGTGCCAGCAGCTTGTTCGGACAGGGAGGGATCTATGGCTACACCTTC. It is translated as CASSLFGQGGIYGYTF.

The chain couples TRBV6-5 to TRBJ2-7, with a possible D match to TRBD1 (5 bases). In germline, CDR1 is MNHEY, CDR2 SVGAGI. V gave up 0 bases and J gave up 1 base, with 10 bases separating them. This CDR3 comprises 15 residues. CDR3 sequence reads: CASSYSITGSYEQYF. The CDR3 nucleotides are TGTGCCAGCAGTTACTCGATAACAGGTTCCTACGAGCAGTACTTC.

This clone was picked up a small number of times. This chain uses TRBV7-2 with TRBJ1-6; weak D call: TRBD1 (6 bases). CDR3 length equals 13 residues. Germline lookup yields CDR1 SGHTA and CDR2 FQGNSA. Trimming left V 5 bases short and J 8 bases short, with 10 bases between. CDR3 DNA sequence: TGTGCCAGCAGCATTAACAGGGATTCACCCCTCCACTTT. Protein sequence: CASSINRDSPLHF.

This sequence joins TRBV7-9 and TRBJ1-1; D ambiguous. This CDR3 has 12 amino acids. V was cut by 4 bases and J by 5 bases, with 8 bases left in between. Germline assignment: CDR1 SEHNR and CDR2 FQNEAQ (reference sequence). For the CDR3, the DNA is TGTGCCAGCAGCTCTAGGAGGACTGAAGCTTTCTTT. Residues: CASSSRRTEAFF.